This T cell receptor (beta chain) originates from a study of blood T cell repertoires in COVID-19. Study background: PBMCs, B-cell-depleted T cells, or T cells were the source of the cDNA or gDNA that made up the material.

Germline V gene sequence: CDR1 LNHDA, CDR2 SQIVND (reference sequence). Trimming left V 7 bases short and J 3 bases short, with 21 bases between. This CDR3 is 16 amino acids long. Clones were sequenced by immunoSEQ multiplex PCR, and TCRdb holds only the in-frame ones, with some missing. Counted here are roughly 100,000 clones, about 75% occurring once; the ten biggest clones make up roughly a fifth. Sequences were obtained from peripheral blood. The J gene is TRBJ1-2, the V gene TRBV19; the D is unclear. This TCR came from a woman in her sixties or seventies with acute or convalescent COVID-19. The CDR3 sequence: CASTPLPGVGDYGYTF. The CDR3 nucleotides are TGTGCCAGTACCCCCCTCCCCGGGGTGGGAGACTATGGCTACACCTTC. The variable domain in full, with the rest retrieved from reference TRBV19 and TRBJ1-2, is DGGITQSPKYLFRKEGQNVTLSCEQNLNHDAMYWYRQDPGQGLRLIYYSQIVNDFQKGDIAEGYSVSREKKESFPLTVTSAQKNPTAFYLCASTPLPGVGDYGYTFGSGTRLTVV.